This T cell receptor (beta chain) was obtained from a study of OX40 agonist ivuxolimab in advanced cancers. Study outcomes and limitations: Expanded clones were, on average, more numerous in CD8+ T cells than in CD4+. At doses 0.1 to 3.0 mg/kg, CD4+ and CD8+ clones expanded.

V was shortened by 5 bases and J by 6 bases, with 14 bases between the two germline ends. CDR3 length: 14 amino acids. Per germline, CDR1 SEHNR and CDR2 FQNEAQ (reference sequence). Sequenced by immunoSEQ multiplex PCR; TCRdb stores in-frame clones only, minus some. The sample shows about 70,000 clones, 81% of them seen only once. With regard to this clone: Its target is unknown.

Sequenced here: CD4+ or CD8+ T cells sorted from blood, sampled in a trial of the OX40 agonist ivuxolimab. The sequence was obtained from an adult with an advanced solid tumor such as melanoma, head and neck, liver or kidney cancer. This chain connects TRBV7-9 to TRBJ1-3, with a possible D match to TRBD1 (6 bases). CDR3 loop: CASSQLTGQNTIYF. CDR3 DNA: TGTGCCAGCAGCCAACTGACAGGCCAAAACACCATATATTTT.